The rows below give T cell receptor beta chains drawn from one sample of a study of CD8 T cells in Susac syndrome. TCRdb reprocessed the immunoSEQ multiplex PCR reads with MiXCR, giving one entry per CDR3 protein. The table includes some 300,000 distinct CDR3 sequences, 70% to 90% detected once. Sequencing was carried out using CD8+ T cells from PBMCs. Receptors were obtained from a human donor with multiple sclerosis. Each CDR3 is given with its conserved first and last residue. D genes are given only for firm matches. Only some rows state a clone size, as once, few, many or a class for expanded clones.

j_call,clone_size,v_call,d_call,cdr3_length,cdr3_aa,cdr3_nt
TRBJ2-5,-,TRBV29-1,-,15,CSVSGLGGVQETQYF,TGCAGCGTTTCCGGACTCGGCGGCGTCCAAGAGACCCAGTACTTC
TRBJ2-3,few,TRBV12-3/TRBV12-4,TRBD2,16,CASSFAGLATTDTQYF,TGTGCCAGCAGTTTTGCAGGACTAGCGACCACAGATACGCAGTATTTT
TRBJ2-1,-,TRBV6-5,TRBD2,19,CASRLLGSLGLADYNEQFF,TGTGCCAGCAGGTTACTGGGCTCCCTGGGACTAGCGGACTACAATGAGCAGTTCTTC
TRBJ2-1,-,TRBV5-6,TRBD1,13,CASINSRGPEQFF,TGTGCCAGCATTAATTCCAGGGGGCCTGAGCAGTTCTTC
TRBJ2-7,-,TRBV13,TRBD1,16,CASSPYGQGGTYEQYF,TGTGCCAGCAGCCCTTACGGACAGGGGGGAACCTACGAGCAGTACTTC
TRBJ2-3,-,TRBV29-1,-,12,CSVEGNTDTQYF,TGCAGCGTTGAGGGTAACACAGATACGCAGTATTTT
TRBJ2-1,-,TRBV6-4,-,16,CASRDAFGRSYNEQFF,TGTGCCAGCAGAGACGCCTTTGGACGGTCCTACAATGAGCAGTTCTTC
TRBJ2-2,once,TRBV9,TRBD2,16,CASSEGLAEYTGELFF,TGTGCCAGCAGCGAGGGACTAGCGGAGTACACCGGGGAGCTGTTTTTT
TRBJ2-6,-,TRBV7-3,TRBD2,19,CASSLTFLAGKSGANVLTF,TGTGCCAGCAGCTTAACGTTCCTAGCGGGAAAATCTGGGGCCAACGTCCTGACTTTC
TRBJ2-2,-,TRBV9,TRBD1,16,CASSVGTQGVAGELFF,TGTGCCAGCAGCGTAGGTACTCAGGGGGTCGCCGGGGAGCTGTTTTTT
TRBJ2-7,-,TRBV12-3/TRBV12-4,-,15,CASRRTSNFPYEQYF,TGTGCCAGCAGGCGAACTAGCAATTTTCCCTACGAGCAGTACTTC
TRBJ1-2,-,TRBV12-3/TRBV12-4,-,14,CASSLSWSGHGYTF,TGTGCCAGCAGTTTGAGTTGGTCGGGGCATGGCTACACCTTC
TRBJ1-1,-,TRBV4-2,-,12,CASSQDYQEAFF,TGTGCCAGCAGCCAAGATTATCAGGAAGCTTTCTTT
TRBJ1-5,-,TRBV6-1,-,15,CASSEGRAGSFPQHF,TGTGCCAGCAGTGAAGGACGTGCAGGGTCGTTTCCCCAGCATTTT
TRBJ2-7,once,TRBV7-9,TRBD1,15,CASRYPGQGDYEQYF,TGTGCCAGCAGATATCCGGGACAGGGCGACTACGAGCAGTACTTC
TRBJ1-6,-,TRBV20-1,TRBD1,18,CSAPRQGGWSLWDSPLHF,TGCAGTGCACCTAGACAGGGCGGATGGAGTTTATGGGATTCACCCCTCCACTTT
TRBJ2-1,-,TRBV7-6,-,13,CASSPSTGYEQFF,TGTGCCAGCAGCCCTAGCACAGGCTACGAGCAGTTCTTC
TRBJ1-5,-,TRBV20-1,-,14,CSARDGQGYQPQHF,TGCAGTGCTAGAGATGGCCAGGGGTATCAGCCCCAGCATTTT
TRBJ1-1,-,TRBV7-9,-,15,CASSSLQGLDTEAFF,TGTGCCAGCAGCTCCCTTCAGGGGTTGGACACTGAAGCTTTCTTT
TRBJ2-1,-,TRBV20-1,TRBD2,13,CSLERELYNEQFF,TGCAGTTTGGAGCGGGAACTTTACAATGAGCAGTTCTTC
TRBJ1-1,-,TRBV28,-,13,CASSLELVSEAFF,TGTGCCAGCAGCCTCGAACTCGTCTCTGAAGCTTTCTTT
TRBJ1-1,-,TRBV6-6,-,13,CASSYSGVTEAFF,TGTGCCAGCAGTTACTCAGGGGTGACTGAAGCTTTCTTT
TRBJ2-7,-,TRBV27,TRBD2,16,CASSLSLGTRLYEQYF,TGTGCCAGCAGTTTGTCCCTAGGGACTAGGCTATACGAGCAGTACTTC
TRBJ1-5,-,TRBV4-1,-,15,CASSQEAGYNQPQHF,TGCGCCAGCAGCCAAGAAGCCGGATACAATCAGCCCCAGCATTTT
TRBJ1-4,-,TRBV11-2,-,16,CASSLLWGATNEKLFF,TGTGCCAGCAGCTTATTGTGGGGCGCAACTAATGAAAAACTGTTTTTT
TRBJ1-2,-,TRBV28,-,13,CASSFGIFSGYTF,TGTGCCAGCAGTTTCGGGATATTTTCCGGCTACACCTTC
TRBJ1-5,-,TRBV27,-,14,CASSLFGSNQPQHF,TGTGCCAGCAGTTTGTTTGGTAGCAATCAGCCCCAGCATTTT
TRBJ2-5,-,TRBV6-1,TRBD2,16,CASTGRGGRVQETQYF,TGTGCCAGCACCGGGAGGGGGGGTAGGGTCCAAGAGACCCAGTACTTC
TRBJ2-2,once,TRBV19,TRBD2,16,CASSRTSGANTGELFF,TGTGCCAGTAGTCGAACTAGCGGGGCGAACACCGGGGAGCTGTTTTTT
TRBJ2-7,-,TRBV27,TRBD1,16,CASSLQQGNKAYEQYF,TGTGCCAGCAGTTTACAACAGGGGAATAAGGCCTACGAGCAGTACTTC
TRBJ1-1,-,TRBV12-3/TRBV12-4,-,12,CASSPAGTEAFF,TGTGCCAGCAGTCCGGCCGGGACTGAAGCTTTCTTT
TRBJ2-1,-,TRBV24-1,-,12,CATSDGGREQFF,TGTGCCACCAGTGATGGAGGCAGAGAGCAGTTCTTC
TRBJ2-7,-,TRBV28,-,15,CASSSHRGSRDEQYF,TGTGCCAGCAGTTCACACCGGGGTAGTAGAGACGAGCAGTACTTC
TRBJ2-3,-,TRBV11-2,TRBD1,18,CASSLIVGQGVGTDTQYF,TGTGCCAGCAGCTTAATTGTAGGACAGGGAGTAGGCACAGATACGCAGTATTTT
TRBJ2-3,-,TRBV20-1,TRBD2,17,CSARDWVGTSVVDTQYF,TGCAGTGCTAGAGATTGGGTGGGGACTAGCGTCGTGGATACGCAGTATTTT
TRBJ2-1,-,TRBV29-1,TRBD1,14,CSVYDRGAYNEQFF,TGCAGCGTCTACGACAGGGGAGCGTACAATGAGCAGTTCTTC
TRBJ2-5,-,TRBV19,-,13,CASSPAAQETQYF,TGTGCCAGTAGTCCGGCGGCTCAAGAGACCCAGTACTTC
TRBJ2-1,-,TRBV29-1,TRBD2,16,CSVEVRTSGDYNEQFF,TGCAGCGTTGAAGTGCGGACTAGCGGTGACTACAATGAGCAGTTCTTC
TRBJ2-7,few,TRBV5-6,-,15,CASGTGGDSSYEQYF,TGTGCCAGCGGAACGGGGGGCGATTCCTCCTACGAGCAGTACTTC
TRBJ2-6,-,TRBV2,TRBD1,14,CAIADRAGANVLTF,TGTGCCATCGCTGACAGGGCTGGGGCCAACGTCCTGACTTTC
TRBJ2-7,-,TRBV5-5,TRBD2,14,CASSSASSGRDEYF,TGTGCCAGCAGCTCGGCCTCTAGCGGGAGGGATGAGTACTTC
TRBJ1-2,-,TRBV23-1,-,13,CASSQVANYGYTF,TGCGCCAGCAGTCAGGTTGCTAACTATGGCTACACCTTC
TRBJ2-7,-,TRBV27,-,15,CASSSHEGRNYEQYF,TGTGCCAGCAGTTCGCACGAGGGCAGGAACTACGAGCAGTACTTC
TRBJ2-3,-,TRBV9,-,15,CASSVEDSFTDTQYF,TGTGCCAGCAGCGTAGAGGACAGTTTCACAGATACGCAGTATTTT
TRBJ2-6,-,TRBV12-3/TRBV12-4,-,18,CASSPWTTKSSGANVLTF,TGTGCCAGCAGTCCTTGGACTACCAAAAGCTCTGGGGCCAACGTCCTGACTTTC
TRBJ2-3,-,TRBV30,TRBD2,13,CAWAGESTDTQYF,TGTGCCTGGGCGGGGGAAAGCACAGATACGCAGTATTTT
TRBJ2-7,-,TRBV9,-,15,CASSVASSDSYEQYF,TGTGCCAGCAGCGTAGCTTCTAGCGACTCCTACGAGCAGTACTTC
TRBJ2-1,-,TRBV7-9,TRBD2,16,CASSLEGEGRDDEQFF,TGTGCCAGCAGCTTAGAAGGGGAGGGCCGGGACGATGAGCAGTTCTTC
TRBJ2-7,-,TRBV19,TRBD1,14,CASSMGQDSYEQYF,TGTGCCAGTAGTATGGGACAGGATTCCTACGAGCAGTACTTC
TRBJ1-2,-,TRBV15,-,15,CATETLTDEAYGYTF,TGTGCCACCGAGACGCTGACAGACGAGGCCTATGGCTACACCTTC
TRBJ2-1,-,TRBV11-1,-,20,CASSPTLQERPRASGNEQFF,TGTGCCAGCAGCCCAACCCTACAGGAAAGGCCGCGGGCCTCGGGCAATGAGCAGTTCTTC
TRBJ2-7,-,TRBV11-2,TRBD1,15,CASSLDRDPSYEQYF,TGTGCCAGCAGTTTAGACAGGGATCCCTCCTACGAGCAGTACTTC
TRBJ2-3,once,TRBV20-1,-,12,CSGRGRTDTQYF,TGCAGTGGAAGGGGTCGCACAGATACGCAGTATTTT
TRBJ1-1,-,TRBV7-9,-,15,CASSLEGRGNTEAFF,TGTGCCAGCAGCTTAGAGGGCAGGGGAAACACTGAAGCTTTCTTT